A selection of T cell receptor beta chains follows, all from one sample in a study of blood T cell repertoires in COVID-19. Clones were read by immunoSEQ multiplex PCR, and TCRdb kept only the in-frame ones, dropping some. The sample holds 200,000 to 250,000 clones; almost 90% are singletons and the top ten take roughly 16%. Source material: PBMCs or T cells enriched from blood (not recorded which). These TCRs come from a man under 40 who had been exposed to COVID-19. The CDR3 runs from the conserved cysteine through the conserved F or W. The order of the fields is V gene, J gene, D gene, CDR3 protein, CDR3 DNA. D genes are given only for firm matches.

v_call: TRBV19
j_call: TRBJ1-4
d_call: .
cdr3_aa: CASSMRGNYGANEKLFF
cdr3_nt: TGTGCCAGTAGTATGAGGGGGAATTATGGAGCTAATGAAAAACTGTTTTTT

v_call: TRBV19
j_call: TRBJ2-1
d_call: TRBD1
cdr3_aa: CASSARQGYNEQFF
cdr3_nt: TGTGCCAGTAGTGCTCGACAGGGGTACAATGAGCAGTTCTTC

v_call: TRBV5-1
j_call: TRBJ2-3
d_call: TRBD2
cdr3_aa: CASSLPRAGGGDTQYF
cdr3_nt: TGCGCCAGCAGCCTCCCGCGAGCGGGGGGCGGAGATACGCAGTATTTT

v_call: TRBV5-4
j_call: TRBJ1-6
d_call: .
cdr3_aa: CASSLARSGANNSPLHF
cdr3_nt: TGTGCCAGCAGCTTGGCCCGTTCAGGGGCCAATAATTCACCCCTCCACTTT

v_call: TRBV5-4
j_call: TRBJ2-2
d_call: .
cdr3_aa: CASSDGAIGELFF
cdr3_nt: TGTGCCAGCAGCGATGGGGCGATCGGGGAGCTGTTTTTT

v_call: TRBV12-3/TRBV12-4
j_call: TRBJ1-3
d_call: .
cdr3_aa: CASSFRNTIYF
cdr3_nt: TGTGCCAGCAGTTTTAGAAACACCATATATTTT

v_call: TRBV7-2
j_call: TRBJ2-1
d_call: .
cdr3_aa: CASSLVGLDSYNEQFF
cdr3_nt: TGTGCCAGCAGCTTAGTGGGACTGGACTCCTACAATGAGCAGTTCTTC

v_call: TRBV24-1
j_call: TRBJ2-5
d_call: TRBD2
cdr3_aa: CATSASGGYQETQYF
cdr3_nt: TGTGCCACCAGTGCAAGCGGGGGGTACCAAGAGACCCAGTACTTC

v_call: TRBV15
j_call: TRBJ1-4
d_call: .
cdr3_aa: CATSRDKGLGEKLFF
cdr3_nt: TGTGCCACCAGCAGAGATAAGGGGTTGGGTGAAAAACTGTTTTTT

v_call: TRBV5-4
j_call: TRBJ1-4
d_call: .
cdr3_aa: CASSLVGTREKLFF
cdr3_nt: TGTGCCAGCAGCTTGGTAGGGACAAGGGAAAAACTGTTTTTT

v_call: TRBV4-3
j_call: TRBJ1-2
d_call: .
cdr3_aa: CASSPGGYSYGYTF
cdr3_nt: TGCGCCAGCAGCCCGGGGGGTTATAGCTATGGCTACACCTTC

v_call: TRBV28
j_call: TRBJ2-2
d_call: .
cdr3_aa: CASSFGGVTGELFF
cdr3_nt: TGTGCCAGCAGTTTTGGCGGGGTCACCGGGGAGCTGTTTTTT

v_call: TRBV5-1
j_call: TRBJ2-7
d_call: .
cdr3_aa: CASSIVTAPGEQYF
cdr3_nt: TGCGCCAGCAGCATTGTGACAGCTCCCGGCGAGCAGTACTTC

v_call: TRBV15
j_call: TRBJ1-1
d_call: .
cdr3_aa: CATSREPGLAEAFF
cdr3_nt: TGTGCCACCAGCAGAGAACCGGGTTTGGCTGAAGCTTTCTTT

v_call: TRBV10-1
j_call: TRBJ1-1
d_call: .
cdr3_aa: CASSEGVSTEAFF
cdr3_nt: TGCGCCAGCAGTGAGGGAGTCTCCACTGAAGCTTTCTTT

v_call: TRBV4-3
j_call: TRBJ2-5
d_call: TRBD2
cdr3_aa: CASSQDGTRGETQYF
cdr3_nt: TGCGCCAGCAGCCAAGACGGGACTAGGGGTGAGACCCAGTACTTC